Listed here are 18 T cell receptor beta chains from one sample, sequenced in a study of CD8 T cells in ankylosing spondylitis. One entry per CDR3 protein results from TCRdb running MiXCR on the 5' RACE reads. This repertoire shows over 60,000 distinct CDR3 sequences, about 5% found once; its top ten account for around 2%. Sequencing input: blood, either unsorted or a sorted T cell fraction (not recorded which). These TCRs come from a male donor with ankylosing spondylitis or in good health (not recorded which).

The table lists this clonotype with many counts. The rearrangement links TRBV4-2 to TRBJ2-7, with 8 bases identical to TRBD2. This CDR3 has 15 amino acids. V dropped 3 bases and J dropped 0; count of bases not matched to a gene: 4. Germline V gene sequence: CDR1 LGHNA, CDR2 YNFKEQ. CDR3 sequence: CASSQEGLDSYEQYF. CDR3 DNA sequence: TGTGCCAGCAGCCAGGAGGGACTAGACTCCTACGAGCAGTACTTC.

This clonotype has at least ten counts. This chain links TRBV4-2 with TRBJ2-3, with D perhaps TRBD1 (6 bases). The CDR3 is 14 residues long. Trimming left V 8 bases short and J 2 bases short, with 14 bases between. Looked up from germline, CDR1 is LGHNA and CDR2 is YNFKEQ. CDR3: CASGGPPFTDTQYF. In nucleotides, the CDR3 is TGTGCCAGCGGGGGCCCACCTTTCACAGATACGCAGTATTTT.

This clonotype was detected many times. The J gene is TRBJ1-1, the V gene TRBV20-1; the D gene is possibly TRBD1 (5 bases). The CDR3 totals 13 residues. CDR1 and CDR2 (germline): DFQATT, SNEGSKA (reference sequence). With 0 bases removed from V and 5 bases from J, the gap between germline ends came to 10 bases. CDR3 sequence reads: CSARDLAGTEAFF. The CDR3 DNA reads TGCAGTGCTAGAGATCTCGCAGGGACTGAAGCTTTCTTT.

This clonotype was picked up many times. This chain links TRBV20-1 with TRBJ2-7; TRBD1 might be the D (6 bases). V was pared by 4 bases and J by 2 bases, with 24 bases between. Germline V gene sequence: CDR1 DFQATT, CDR2 SNEGSKA (reference sequence). The CDR3 runs 17 residues. CDR3 residues: CSAKSTQGTTAPYEQYF. In nucleotides, the CDR3 is TGCAGTGCTAAATCGACCCAGGGGACGACAGCCCCCTACGAGCAGTACTTC.

This clonotype was observed at least ten times. CDR3 coding DNA: TGTGCCAGCAGCCAGACGGGGGTACTTCATAATTCACCCCTCCACTTT. Translating it yields CASSQTGVLHNSPLHF. The chain employs TRBV11-2 and TRBJ1-6, with D maybe TRBD1 (5 bases). There are 16 residues in the CDR3. Trimming removed 5 bases from V and 5 bases from J, with 16 bases in between. The germline gives CDR1 SGHAT, CDR2 FQNNGV. Together with reference TRBV11-2 and TRBJ1-6, the CDR3 gives the full variable domain: EAGVAQSPRYKIIEKRQSVAFWCNPISGHATLYWYQQILGQGPKLLIQFQNNGVVDDSQLPKDRFSAERLKGVDSTLKIQPAKLEDSAVYLCASSQTGVLHNSPLHFGNGTRLTVT.

This clonotype appeared many times. The chain carries TRBV12-3 or TRBV12-4 and TRBJ2-7, with TRBD1 as a possible D gene (5 bases). The CDR3 extends over 14 amino acids. V lost 6 bases and J 2 bases, leaving 14 bases between the germline ends. The CDR3 DNA sequence: TGTGCCAGCAGCCCCGGACAAAAGCCCTACGAGCAGTACTTC. This gives the protein CASSPGQKPYEQYF.

The table lists this clonotype with many counts. V usage is TRBV10-3 and J usage is TRBJ2-6, with no clear D. CDR1 is ENHRY, CDR2 SYGVKD, per germline. The CDR3 is 13 amino acids. Trimming pared 5 bases from V and 1 base from J, leaving 3 bases between. CDR3 loop: CAISNSGANVLTF. The DNA of the CDR3 is TGTGCCATCAGTAATTCTGGGGCCAACGTCCTGACTTTC.

This clonotype has a count of ten or more. V gene TRBV29-1 combines with J gene TRBJ2-7; weak D call: TRBD1 (6 bases). The germline gives CDR1 SQVTM, CDR2 ANQGSEA. V lost 6 bases and J lost 2, with 14 bases in between. This CDR3 is 13 amino acids long. As DNA, the CDR3 is TGCAGCGTCGGGACAATTTATACCTACGAGCAGTACTTC. This codes for CSVGTIYTYEQYF.

This clonotype appeared many times. The genes are TRBV4-1 and TRBJ1-1; TRBD1 might be the D (6 bases). The germline V and J ends were trimmed by 2 bases and 3 bases, with 19 bases remaining between them. CDR3 size: 17 residues. CDR1 and CDR2 from the germline V gene are MGHRA and YSYEKL. The CDR3 DNA sequence: TGCGCCAGCAGCCAACGTGGGGGGGGCAAGATCGACACTGAAGCTTTCTTT. Translating gives CASSQRGGGKIDTEAFF.

Many counts were recorded for this clonotype. The CDR3: CASSPLGVRETQYF. The CDR3 region has the DNA TGTGCCAGCAGCCCCTTGGGTGTGCGGGAGACCCAGTACTTC. This chain links TRBV12-3 or TRBV12-4 with TRBJ2-5; D gene uncertain. The CDR3 is 14 amino acids. Trimming shortened V by 6 bases and J by 5 bases, and 16 bases separated the two germline ends.

This clonotype has ten or more counts. This chain connects TRBV10-2 to TRBJ2-7, with a weak D call TRBD2 (6 bases). The CDR3 totals 16 residues. Germline loops: CDR1 WSHSY, CDR2 SAAADI. V dropped 3 bases and J dropped 2 bases, with 17 bases sitting between them. The CDR3 here is CASSDFRDSPTYEQYF. The CDR3 DNA reads as TGCGCCAGCAGTGACTTTCGGGACTCCCCTACCTACGAGCAGTACTTC.

This clonotype was detected many times. V usage is TRBV29-1 and J usage is TRBJ1-1, with 9 nucleotides matching TRBD1. The CDR3 length is 13 residues. Per the germline V gene, CDR1 is SQVTM and CDR2 is ANQGSEA. Losses at the gene ends were 5 bases for V and 0 bases for J; bases not matched to a gene: 1. CDR3 sequence: CSVRTGVNTEAFF. The CDR3 DNA sequence: TGCAGCGTTCGGACAGGGGTGAACACTGAAGCTTTCTTT.

In its sample, this clonotype was seen many times. The gene calls are TRBV7-9 and TRBJ2-1; 9 nucleotides match TRBD2. CDR1 and CDR2 from the germline V gene are SEHNR and FQNEAQ (reference sequence). The CDR3 consists of 15 residues. V was clipped by 5 bases and J by 5 bases; unmatched bases: 7. The CDR3, as DNA: TGTGCCAGCAGCCCGAGCGGGGGGCACAACAATGAGCAGTTCTTC. Encoded protein: CASSPSGGHNNEQFF.

Ten or more counts support this clonotype. This chain joins TRBV12-3 or TRBV12-4 and TRBJ1-2; 9 nucleotides match TRBD1. The CDR3 runs 14 residues. With 8 bases clipped from V and 5 bases from J, the junction kept 9 bases outside the gene matches. Here the CDR3 DNA reads TGTGCCAGCGGAAAGACAGGGGGTTTTTATGGCTACACCTTC. This sequence encodes CASGKTGGFYGYTF.

This clonotype was detected ten times or more. The chain is built from TRBV2 and TRBJ1-5; 9 bases match TRBD1. J was trimmed by 0 bases and V by 7 bases; bases with no gene match: 10. CDR3 size: 17 residues. Germline CDR1 SNHLY, CDR2 FYNNEI. The CDR3 sequence is CASNHGQGLYSNQPQHF. The CDR3 region has the DNA TGTGCCAGCAATCATGGACAGGGGCTGTATAGCAATCAGCCCCAGCATTTT.

Many counts were recorded for this clonotype. The chain couples TRBV5-1 to TRBJ1-4, with D perhaps TRBD1 (5 bases). The CDR3 has 17 amino acids. Deletions cut 2 bases from V and 2 bases from J, with 16 bases between. Germline CDR1 reads SGHRS; CDR2 reads YFSETQ. The CDR3 DNA reads TGCGCCAGCAGCTTAGGACGGTCAGGGACGACTAATGAAAAACTGTTTTTT. Residues: CASSLGRSGTTNEKLFF.

This clonotype occurred once. A much bigger clone sits one base away, suggesting this may be a read error. The genes are TRBV4-1 and TRBJ1-2, with D hard to call. CDR3 size: 14 residues. Germline-derived CDR1 and CDR2 are MGHRA and YSYEKL. CDR3 sequence reads: CASNQDRSGYGYTF. The CDR3 DNA sequence: TGCGCCAGCAACCAAGATCGGAGTGGGTATGGCTACACCTTC.

This chain uses TRBV5-7 with TRBJ2-5; D might be TRBD2 (7 bases). TRBV5-7 is an ORF, and what it does is uncertain. This CDR3 spans 18 amino acids. V was cut by 9 bases and J by 2 bases, with 29 bases left in between. The CDR3 nucleotides read TGTGCCATGGGCCCCGGGCCGGGGGGCAGCGGGGAGCAAGAGACCCAGTACTTC. Encoded protein: CAMGPGPGGSGEQETQYF.